This T cell receptor beta chain appears in the sequencing data of a study of cytomegalovirus exposure and HLA in healthy donors. As for the study in general: An earlier analysis found some 100 million unique TCR beta sequences from around 180 million T cells.

This clone appeared a few times. The study ran its PCR with 60 Vbeta and 13 Jbeta primers. This table comes from immunoSEQ multiplex PCR, and its TCRdb copy is limited to in-frame clones, with some not included. The profile covers 100,000 to 150,000 clones, with under 85% appearing a single time and 1.5% to 2% taken by the ten largest. The sample taken for sequencing was PBMCs. This clonotype was obtained from a boy younger than 18 in good health and CMV-seronegative.

The CDR3 loop reads CASSEAGGVGGYTF. The CDR3 region has the DNA TGTGCCAGCAGTGAAGCGGGGGGGGTTGGTGGCTACACCTTC. The J gene is TRBJ1-2, the V gene TRBV2, with D perhaps matching TRBD1 (5 bases). This CDR3 is built from 14 residues. V shed 0 bases and J shed 7 bases, with 12 bases lying between them. Germline assignment: CDR1 SNHLY and CDR2 FYNNEI.